The entry below describes one T cell receptor beta chain. The data were produced by immunoSEQ multiplex PCR, yet TCRdb's version contains in-frame clones alone and is incomplete. The sample shows approximately 82,000 clones, roughly 77% of them seen only once. This record belongs to a study of blood T cell repertoires in COVID-19. This CDR3 comprises 14 residues. Germline V CDR1 and CDR2: LGHDT, YNNKEL (reference sequence). Losses at the gene ends were 2 bases for V and 5 bases for J; bases not matched to a gene: 6. This receptor was taken from a human donor in a cohort sampled during active COVID-19. The chain couples TRBV3-1 (or the pseudogene TRBV3-2) to TRBJ2-7; 7 positions agree with TRBD1. The specimen sequenced was peripheral blood. The CDR3 sequence is CASSQIGRGNEQYF. As DNA, the CDR3 is TGTGCCAGCAGCCAAATCGGCAGGGGGAACGAGCAGTACTTC.